This T cell receptor (beta chain) originates from a study of blood T cell repertoires in COVID-19. Across the study: T cells, B-cell-depleted T cells, or PBMCs provided the cDNA or gDNA that served as material.

In the authors' workflow: Amplification from reference gene primers served as the basis for estimated nucleated cell counts. TCRdb's copy holds only in-frame clones and misses some; the assay was immunoSEQ multiplex PCR. Clonal size and the V and J genes are those of that table, whereas D and trimming came from the DNA. The sample lists around 130,000 clones, around 85% occurring once. The germline CDR1 and CDR2 sequences are LGHNA and YSLEER. Trimming took off 3 bases at V and 2 bases at J, with 10 bases between the two ends. There are 14 residues in the CDR3. This clone has just a few counts. This sequence joins TRBV4-3 and TRBJ1-1; D ambiguous. This TCR derives from an elderly woman with acute or convalescent COVID-19. Specimen: peripheral blood. The CDR3 coding sequence is TGCGCCAGCAGCCATGGACTGTCCAACACTGAAGCTTTCTTT. This gives the protein CASSHGLSNTEAFF.